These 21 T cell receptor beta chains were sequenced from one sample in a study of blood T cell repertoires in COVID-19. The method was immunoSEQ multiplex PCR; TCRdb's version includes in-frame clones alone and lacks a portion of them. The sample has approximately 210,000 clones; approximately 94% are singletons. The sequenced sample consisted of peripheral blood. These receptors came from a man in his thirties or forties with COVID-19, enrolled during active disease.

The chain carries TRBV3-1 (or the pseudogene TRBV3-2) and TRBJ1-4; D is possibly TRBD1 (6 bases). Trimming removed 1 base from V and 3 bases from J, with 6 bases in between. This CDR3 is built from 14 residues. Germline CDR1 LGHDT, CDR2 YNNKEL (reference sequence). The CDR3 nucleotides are TGTGCCAGCAGCCAAGGGACAGCTAATGAAAAACTGTTTTTT. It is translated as CASSQGTANEKLFF.

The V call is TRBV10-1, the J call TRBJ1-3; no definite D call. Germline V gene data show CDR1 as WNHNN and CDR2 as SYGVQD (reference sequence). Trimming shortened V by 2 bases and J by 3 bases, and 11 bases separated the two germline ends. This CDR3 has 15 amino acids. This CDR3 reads CASSENPAGGNTIYF. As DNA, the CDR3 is TGCGCCAGCAGTGAGAATCCGGCGGGTGGAAACACCATATATTTT.

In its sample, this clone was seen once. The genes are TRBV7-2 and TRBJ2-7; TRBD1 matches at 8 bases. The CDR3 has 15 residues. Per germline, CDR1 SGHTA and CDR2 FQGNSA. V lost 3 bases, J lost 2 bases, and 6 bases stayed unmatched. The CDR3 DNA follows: TGTGCCAGCAGCTTCACCGAACAGGGGGCCTACGAGCAGTACTTC. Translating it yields CASSFTEQGAYEQYF.

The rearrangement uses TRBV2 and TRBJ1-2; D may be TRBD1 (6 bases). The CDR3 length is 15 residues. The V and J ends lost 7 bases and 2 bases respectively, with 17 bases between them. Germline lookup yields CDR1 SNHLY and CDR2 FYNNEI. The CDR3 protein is CASTGGPSGNYGYTF. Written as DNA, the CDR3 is TGTGCCAGCACCGGGGGGCCCTCGGGAAACTATGGCTACACCTTC.

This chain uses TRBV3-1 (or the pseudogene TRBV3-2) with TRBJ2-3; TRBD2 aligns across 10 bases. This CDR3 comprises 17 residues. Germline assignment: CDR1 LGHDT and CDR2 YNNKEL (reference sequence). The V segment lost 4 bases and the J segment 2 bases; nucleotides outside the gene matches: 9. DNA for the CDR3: TGTGCCAGCAGCCCGGAGCGGGGGGGCGACCCCACAGATACGCAGTATTTT. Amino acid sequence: CASSPERGGDPTDTQYF.

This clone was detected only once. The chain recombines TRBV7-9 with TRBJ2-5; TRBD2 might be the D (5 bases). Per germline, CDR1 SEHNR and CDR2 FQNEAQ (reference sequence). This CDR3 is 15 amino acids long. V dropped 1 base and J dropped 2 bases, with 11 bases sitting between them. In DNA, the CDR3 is TGTGCCAGCAGCTTAGTTAGAGGGATTCAAGAGACCCAGTACTTC. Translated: CASSLVRGIQETQYF.

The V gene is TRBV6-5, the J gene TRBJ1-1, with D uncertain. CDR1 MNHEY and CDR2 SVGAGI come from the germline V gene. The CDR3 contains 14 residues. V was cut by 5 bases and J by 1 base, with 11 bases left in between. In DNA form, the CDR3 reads TGTGCCAGCAGTCACGCCGGGGAGAACACTGAAGCTTTCTTT. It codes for CASSHAGENTEAFF.

The CDR3 DNA reads TGTGCCAGCAGCGAGACAGGGGGTGTCTACGAGCAGTACTTC. Its protein product is CASSETGGVYEQYF. The chain combines TRBV9 with TRBJ2-7; 9 bases align to TRBD1. This CDR3 is 14 amino acids long. CDR1 SGDLS and CDR2 YYNGEE come from the germline V gene. Trimming cost V 3 bases and J 3 bases; bases outside gene matches: 4.

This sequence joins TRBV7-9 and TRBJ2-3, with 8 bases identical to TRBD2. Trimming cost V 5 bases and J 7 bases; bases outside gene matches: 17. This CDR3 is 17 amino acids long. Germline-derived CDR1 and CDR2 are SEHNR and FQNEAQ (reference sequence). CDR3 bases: TGTGCCAGCAGCAAGGGCGGAGGCGGGGGGCCCCCTAATACGCAGTATTTT. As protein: CASSKGGGGGPPNTQYF. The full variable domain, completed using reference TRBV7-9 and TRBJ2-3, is DTGVSQNPRHKITKRGQNVTFRCDPISEHNRLYWYRQTLGQGPEFLTYFQNEAQLEKSRLLSDRFSAERPKGSFSTLEIQRTEQGDSAMYLCASSKGGGGGPPNTQYFGPGTRLTVL.

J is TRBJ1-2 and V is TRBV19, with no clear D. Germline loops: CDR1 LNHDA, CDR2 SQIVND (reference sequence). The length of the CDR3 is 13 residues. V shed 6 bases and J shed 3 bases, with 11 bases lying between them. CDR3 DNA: TGTGCCAGTAGGGCCAGCGGAGACTATGGCTACACCTTC. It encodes CASRASGDYGYTF.

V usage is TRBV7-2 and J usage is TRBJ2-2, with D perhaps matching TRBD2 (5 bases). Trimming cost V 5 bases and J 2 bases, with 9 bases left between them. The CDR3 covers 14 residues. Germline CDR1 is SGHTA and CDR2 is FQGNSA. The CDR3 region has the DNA TGTGCCAGCAGCCCCCCGGGAAACACCGGGGAGCTGTTTTTT. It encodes CASSPPGNTGELFF. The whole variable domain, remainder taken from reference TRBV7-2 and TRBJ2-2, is GAGVSQSPSNKVTEKGKDVELRCDPISGHTALYWYRQSLGQGLEFLIYFQGNSAPDKSGLPSDRFSAERTGGSVSTLTIQRTQQEDSAVYLCASSPPGNTGELFFGEGSRLTVL.

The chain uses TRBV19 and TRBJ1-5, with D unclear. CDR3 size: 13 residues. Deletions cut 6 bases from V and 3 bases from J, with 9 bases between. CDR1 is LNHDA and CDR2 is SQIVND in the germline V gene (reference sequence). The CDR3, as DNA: TGTGCCAGTAGGACATATTCCAATCAGCCCCAGCATTTT. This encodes CASRTYSNQPQHF.

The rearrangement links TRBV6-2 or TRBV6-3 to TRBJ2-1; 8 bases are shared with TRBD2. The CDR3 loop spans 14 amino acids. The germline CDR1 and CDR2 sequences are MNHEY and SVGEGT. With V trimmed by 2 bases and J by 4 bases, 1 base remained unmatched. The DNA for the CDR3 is TGTGCCAGCAGTTACGGCGGGGGGTACAATGAGCAGTTCTTC. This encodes CASSYGGGYNEQFF.

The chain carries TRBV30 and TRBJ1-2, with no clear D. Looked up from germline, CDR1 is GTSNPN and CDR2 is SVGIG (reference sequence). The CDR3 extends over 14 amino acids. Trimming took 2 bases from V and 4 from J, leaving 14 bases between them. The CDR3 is CAWSWREGAYGYTF. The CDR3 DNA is TGTGCCTGGAGTTGGAGGGAGGGAGCCTATGGCTACACCTTC.

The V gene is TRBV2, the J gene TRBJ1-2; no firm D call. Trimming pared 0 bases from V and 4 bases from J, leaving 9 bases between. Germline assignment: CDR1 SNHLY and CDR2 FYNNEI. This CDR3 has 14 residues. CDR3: CASSEARPGYGYTF. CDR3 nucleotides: TGTGCCAGCAGTGAAGCGCGACCGGGCTATGGCTACACCTTC. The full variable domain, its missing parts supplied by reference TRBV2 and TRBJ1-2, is EPEVTQTPSHQVTQMGQEVILRCVPISNHLYFYWYRQILGQKVEFLVSFYNNEISEKSEIFDDQFSVERPDGSNFTLKIRSTKLEDSAMYFCASSEARPGYGYTFGSGTRLTVV.

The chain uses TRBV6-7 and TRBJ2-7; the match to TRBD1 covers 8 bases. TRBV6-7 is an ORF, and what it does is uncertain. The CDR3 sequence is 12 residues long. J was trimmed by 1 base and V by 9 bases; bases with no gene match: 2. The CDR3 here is CARRDRSYEQYF. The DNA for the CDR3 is TGTGCCAGGAGGGACAGGTCCTACGAGCAGTACTTC.

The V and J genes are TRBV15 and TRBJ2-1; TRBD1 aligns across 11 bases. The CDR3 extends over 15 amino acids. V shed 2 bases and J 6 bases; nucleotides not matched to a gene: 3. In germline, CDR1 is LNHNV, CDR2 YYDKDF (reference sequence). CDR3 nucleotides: TGTGCCACCAGCAGATACGGGACAGGGGGCAATGAGCAGTTCTTC. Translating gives CATSRYGTGGNEQFF.

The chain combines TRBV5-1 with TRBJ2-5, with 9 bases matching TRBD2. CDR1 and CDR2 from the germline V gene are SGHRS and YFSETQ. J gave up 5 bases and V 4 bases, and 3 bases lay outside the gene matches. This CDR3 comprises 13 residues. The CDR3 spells CASSGTSRETQYF. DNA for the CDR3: TGCGCCAGCAGCGGGACTAGCCGTGAGACCCAGTACTTC.

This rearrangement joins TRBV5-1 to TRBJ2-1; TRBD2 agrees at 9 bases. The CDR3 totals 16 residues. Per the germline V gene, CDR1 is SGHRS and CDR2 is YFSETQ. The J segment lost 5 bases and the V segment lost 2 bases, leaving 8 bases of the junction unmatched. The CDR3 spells CASSLHSTSGHNEQFF. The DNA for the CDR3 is TGCGCCAGCAGCTTACATTCGACTAGCGGACACAATGAGCAGTTCTTC.

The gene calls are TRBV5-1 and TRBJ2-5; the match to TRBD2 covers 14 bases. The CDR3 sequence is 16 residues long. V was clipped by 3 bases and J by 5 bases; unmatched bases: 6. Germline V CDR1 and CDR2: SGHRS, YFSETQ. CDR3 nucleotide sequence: TGCGCCAGCAGCTCATGGACTAGCGGGGGGAGGGAGACCCAGTACTTC. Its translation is CASSSWTSGGRETQYF.

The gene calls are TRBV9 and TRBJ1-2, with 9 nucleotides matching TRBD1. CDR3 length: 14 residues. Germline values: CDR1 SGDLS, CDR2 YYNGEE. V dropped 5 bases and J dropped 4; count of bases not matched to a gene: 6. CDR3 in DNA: TGTGCCAGCAGTGCCGGGACAGGGAGCTATGGCTACACCTTC. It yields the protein CASSAGTGSYGYTF.